Presented here are 23 T cell receptor beta chains from one specimen sequenced in a study of OX40 agonist ivuxolimab in advanced cancers. The data were produced by immunoSEQ multiplex PCR, yet TCRdb's version contains in-frame clones alone and is incomplete. The sample includes 40,000 to 50,000 clones, under 90% of them seen just once. The sample consisted of CD4+ or CD8+ T cells sorted from blood, taken in a trial of the OX40 agonist ivuxolimab. Source of these receptors: an adult with an advanced solid tumor such as melanoma, head and neck, liver or kidney cancer.

The chain carries TRBV27 and TRBJ1-6; 8 nucleotides line up with TRBD1. The germline CDR1 and CDR2 sequences are MNHEY and SMNVEV (reference sequence). This CDR3 comprises 16 residues. V was pared by 0 bases and J by 9 bases, with 7 bases of the junction left unmatched. The DNA of the CDR3 is TGTGCCAGCAGTTTATCGAGTGGACAGGGCGTTTCACCCCTCCACTTT. This sequence encodes CASSLSSGQGVSPLHF.

The J gene is TRBJ2-2, the V gene TRBV15; TRBD2 matches 8 bases. CDR3 length equals 18 residues. Germline lookup yields CDR1 LNHNV and CDR2 YYDKDF (reference sequence). The junction had 10 bases not matched to a gene; V was cut back by 0 bases and J by 4 bases. The CDR3 region is CATSRDLGGAGSTGELFF. The CDR3 nucleotides read TGTGCCACCAGCAGAGATCTCGGGGGGGCAGGGAGCACCGGGGAGCTGTTTTTT.

CDR3 region: CASRTSGGAGETQYF. CDR3 in DNA: TGTGCCTCCAGGACTAGCGGGGGGGCGGGTGAGACCCAGTACTTC. The chain employs TRBV10-3 and TRBJ2-5; 15 bases are a match to TRBD2. The V segment lost 11 bases and the J segment 5 bases; nucleotides outside the gene matches: 9. Germline V gives CDR1 ENHRY, CDR2 SYGVKD. There are 15 residues in the CDR3.

The rearrangement uses TRBV7-9 and TRBJ2-3; D unclear. The V end lost 5 bases, the J end lost 4 bases, and 22 bases lay between the germline ends. Germline lookup yields CDR1 SEHNR and CDR2 FQNEAQ (reference sequence). The CDR3 covers 17 residues. The CDR3, as DNA: TGTGCCAGCAGCCCCCCCTGGCGGTACAAAGGAGCAGATACGCAGTATTTT. Its protein is CASSPPWRYKGADTQYF.

In regard to this clone: The junction shows a germline mismatch at one end, possibly a read error. V is TRBV7-7 and J is TRBJ2-2, with 9 bases matching TRBD1. Germline loops: CDR1 SSHAT, CDR2 FNYEAQ (reference sequence). The CDR3 runs 14 residues. CDR3 sequence reads: CASRQGGNTGELFF. In DNA, the CDR3 is TGTGCTAGCAGACAGGGGGGAAACACCGGGGAGCTGTTTTTT.

The chain uses TRBV7-6 and TRBJ2-3, with D perhaps matching TRBD2 (7 bases). Germline V lookup: CDR1 SGHVS, CDR2 FNYEAQ. The CDR3 totals 16 residues. V shed 1 base and J shed 6 bases, with 17 bases lying between them. For the CDR3, the DNA is TGTGCCAGCAGCTTAGAGGGTGGGGGGGGCCTGGATACGCAGTATTTT. It translates to CASSLEGGGGLDTQYF.

This clone was seen just once. The V call is TRBV2, the J call TRBJ1-2; D gene unclear. Trimming took off 3 bases at V and 2 bases at J, with 10 bases between the two ends. Germline assignment: CDR1 SNHLY and CDR2 FYNNEI. The CDR3 length is 14 residues. CDR3 sequence: CASSDVGVNYGYTF. CDR3 DNA sequence: TGTGCCAGCAGTGACGTGGGAGTGAACTATGGCTACACCTTC.

This clone was picked up a small number of times. The V gene is TRBV10-3, the J gene TRBJ1-1; D may be TRBD1 (5 bases). Germline CDR1 and CDR2: ENHRY and SYGVKD. The V gene lost 3 bases and the J gene lost 0 bases, with 11 bases spanning the gap. The CDR3 extends over 15 amino acids. The CDR3: CAISESRQMNTEAFF. The CDR3 DNA sequence: TGTGCCATCAGTGAATCGAGACAGATGAACACTGAAGCTTTCTTT.

The genes are TRBV19 and TRBJ1-2; the match to TRBD1 covers 9 bases. The CDR3 consists of 13 residues. The V and J ends lost 6 bases and 5 bases, in that order; junction bases with no gene match: 4. The germline CDR1 and CDR2 sequences are LNHDA and SQIVND (reference sequence). The chain's CDR3 is CASRDRGGYGYTF. The CDR3 nucleotides are TGTGCCAGTAGGGACAGGGGAGGGTATGGCTACACCTTC. Full variable domain (rest looked up from reference TRBV19 and TRBJ1-2): DGGITQSPKYLFRKEGQNVTLSCEQNLNHDAMYWYRQDPGQGLRLIYYSQIVNDFQKGDIAEGYSVSREKKESFPLTVTSAQKNPTAFYLCASRDRGGYGYTFGSGTRLTVV.

V usage is TRBV29-1 and J usage is TRBJ2-3; D is possibly TRBD1 (5 bases). This CDR3 is 12 amino acids long. V was trimmed by 7 bases and J by 0 bases, leaving 8 bases between them. Germline lookup yields CDR1 SQVTM and CDR2 ANQGSEA. The CDR3 loop reads CSGRGSTDTQYF. The CDR3 DNA follows: TGCAGCGGTAGGGGCAGCACAGATACGCAGTATTTT.

The rearrangement uses TRBV5-4 and TRBJ2-7; 8 nucleotides match TRBD1. The germline gives CDR1 SGHNT, CDR2 YYREEE (reference sequence). This CDR3 has 14 amino acids. V shed 4 bases, J shed 2 bases, and the junction held 5 bases outside the gene matches. CDR3 bases: TGTGCCAGCAGCAAGATGGACAGGGCCTACGAGCAGTACTTC. Amino acids: CASSKMDRAYEQYF.

The J gene is TRBJ1-2, the V gene TRBV6-1; the D gene is possibly TRBD1 (6 bases). Per the germline V gene, CDR1 is MNHNS and CDR2 is SASEGT. This CDR3 spans 12 amino acids. V was trimmed by 3 bases and J by 8 bases, leaving 10 bases between them. The CDR3 DNA reads as TGTGCCAGCAGTGATGGGACATCCGGCTACACCTTC. It encodes CASSDGTSGYTF.

The chain joins TRBV10-3 to TRBJ2-7, with D possibly being TRBD1 or TRBD2 (5 bases each). The germline V and J ends were trimmed by 8 bases and 3 bases, with 11 bases remaining between them. This CDR3 is 12 amino acids long. The V gene's germline CDR1 is ENHRY and CDR2 SYGVKD. The CDR3 DNA is TGTGCCATCGGGGACGGCCTCTACGAGCAGTACTTC. It specifies CAIGDGLYEQYF.

The chain carries TRBV6-1 and TRBJ1-6; no clear D gene. Trimming shortened V by 5 bases and J by 6 bases, and 8 bases separated the two germline ends. The CDR3 loop spans 13 amino acids. Germline-derived CDR1 and CDR2 are MNHNS and SASEGT. CDR3 sequence reads: CASSPSLNSPLHF. CDR3 coding DNA: TGTGCCAGCAGTCCTTCACTTAATTCACCCCTCCACTTT.

V and J are TRBV9 and TRBJ1-3; D is uncertain. Germline lookup yields CDR1 SGDLS and CDR2 YYNGEE. The CDR3 is made up of 15 amino acids. V lost 0 bases, J lost 0 bases, and 7 bases lay in between. The CDR3 protein is CASSVGVDSGNTIYF. DNA for the CDR3: TGTGCCAGCAGCGTAGGTGTAGACTCTGGAAACACCATATATTTT.

This clone has just one count. The genes are TRBV6-1 and TRBJ1-5; TRBD1 agrees at 8 bases. V dropped 4 bases and J dropped 7; count of bases not matched to a gene: 6. This CDR3 has 14 residues. The germline gives CDR1 MNHNS, CDR2 SASEGT. Written as DNA, the CDR3 is TGTGCCAGCAGTGTCACAGGGGGGCGGCAGCCCCAGCATTTT. As protein: CASSVTGGRQPQHF.

The rearrangement joins TRBV19 to TRBJ1-5; TRBD1 might be the D (6 bases). The germline V and J ends were trimmed by 0 bases and 3 bases, with 9 bases remaining between them. The CDR3 loop spans 15 amino acids. CDR1 is LNHDA, CDR2 SQIVND, per germline (reference sequence). CDR3 nucleotides: TGTGCCAGTAGTATAGATGGACAGAACAATCAGCCCCAGCATTTT. Translation: CASSIDGQNNQPQHF. The complete variable domain, with remaining parts taken from reference TRBV19 and TRBJ1-5, reads DGGITQSPKYLFRKEGQNVTLSCEQNLNHDAMYWYRQDPGQGLRLIYYSQIVNDFQKGDIAEGYSVSREKKESFPLTVTSAQKNPTAFYLCASSIDGQNNQPQHFGDGTRLSIL.

The chain links TRBV30 to TRBJ1-5; D is uncertain. The CDR3 extends over 12 amino acids. Germline CDR1 is GTSNPN and CDR2 is SVGIG (reference sequence). Trimming cost V 1 base and J 3 bases, with 4 bases left between them. Here the CDR3 DNA reads TGTGCCTGGAGTGCGATCAATCAGCCCCAGCATTTT. It yields the protein CAWSAINQPQHF.

This clone was picked up a small number of times. The gene calls are TRBV20-1 and TRBJ2-7, with no clear D. CDR1 DFQATT and CDR2 SNEGSKA come from the germline V gene (reference sequence). The CDR3 is 11 amino acids. The V end lost 3 bases, the J end lost 4 bases, and 7 bases lay between the germline ends. The CDR3 region is CSASYEYEQYF. The CDR3 bases are TGCAGTGCTAGCTACGAGTACGAGCAGTACTTC.

The V call is TRBV29-1, the J call TRBJ2-3; 10 bases map to TRBD2. In germline, CDR1 is SQVTM, CDR2 ANQGSEA. The CDR3 is made up of 15 amino acids. V lost 4 bases, J lost 6 bases, and 10 bases stayed unmatched. For the CDR3, the DNA is TGCAGCGTTGTACCCCCTAGCGGGGGCCCGGATACGCAGTATTTT. As protein: CSVVPPSGGPDTQYF.

By frequency in the sample, this clone is medium-sized. The V gene is TRBV7-6, the J gene TRBJ2-2, with unresolved D. The germline V gene has CDR1 SGHVS and CDR2 FNYEAQ. V gave up 4 bases and J gave up 9 bases, with 12 bases separating them. This CDR3 is built from 13 residues. The CDR3 is CASSYDTHRELFF. In DNA, the CDR3 is TGTGCCAGCAGCTACGACACCCACAGGGAGCTGTTTTTT.

The V call is TRBV9, the J call TRBJ2-5, with 14 bases fitting TRBD2. CDR3 length: 15 amino acids. The germline gives CDR1 SGDLS, CDR2 YYNGEE. With V trimmed by 3 bases and J by 4 bases, 2 bases remained unmatched. The CDR3 loop is CASSGGLAGAETQYF. The CDR3 nucleotides are TGTGCCAGCAGCGGGGGACTAGCGGGGGCAGAGACCCAGTACTTC.

The chain recombines TRBV7-9 with TRBJ2-7; 7 bases fit TRBD1. This CDR3 comprises 14 residues. Germline V gene sequence: CDR1 SEHNR, CDR2 FQNEAQ (reference sequence). The trim removed 5 bases at V and 2 bases at J, leaving 6 bases unmatched. The chain's CDR3 is CASSGRDSPYEQYF. The CDR3 coding sequence is TGTGCCAGCAGCGGTAGGGACAGTCCCTACGAGCAGTACTTC.